Listed here is a single TCR beta chain. The sample is drawn from a study of cytomegalovirus exposure and HLA in healthy donors. Trimming took off 5 bases at V and 4 bases at J, with 8 bases between the two ends. CDR1 is GTSNPN, CDR2 SVGIG, per germline (reference sequence). The CDR3 extends over 11 amino acids. Primers for the PCR totalled 60 Vbeta and 13 Jbeta. The assay was immunoSEQ multiplex PCR, and TCRdb's table has in-frame clones only and misses some. The sample shows 95,000 to 150,000 clones, and around 3.6% sits with its ten largest clones. Source material: PBMCs. This chain connects TRBV30 to TRBJ1-2, with D unresolved. The source of this sequence is a man between 18 and 35 years old in good health and CMV-seronegative. As DNA, the CDR3 is TGTGCCTGGGACCGGGGCTATGGCTACACCTTC. It specifies CAWDRGYGYTF.